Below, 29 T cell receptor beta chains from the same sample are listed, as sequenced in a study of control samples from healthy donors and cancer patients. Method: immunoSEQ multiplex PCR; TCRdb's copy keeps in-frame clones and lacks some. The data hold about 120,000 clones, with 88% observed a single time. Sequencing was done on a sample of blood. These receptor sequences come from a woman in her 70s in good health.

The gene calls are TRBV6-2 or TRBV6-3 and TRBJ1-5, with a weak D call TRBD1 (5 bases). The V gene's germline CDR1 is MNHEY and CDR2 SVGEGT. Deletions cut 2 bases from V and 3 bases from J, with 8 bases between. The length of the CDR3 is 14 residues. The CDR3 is CASSYTRVNQPQHF. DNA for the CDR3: TGTGCCAGCAGTTACACCAGGGTCAATCAGCCCCAGCATTTT.

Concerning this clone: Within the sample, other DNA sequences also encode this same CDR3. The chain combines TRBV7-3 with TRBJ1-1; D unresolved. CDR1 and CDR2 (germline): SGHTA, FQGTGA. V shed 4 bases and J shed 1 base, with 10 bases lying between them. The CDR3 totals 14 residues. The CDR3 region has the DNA TGTGCCAGCAGCTCCGGGCCCCAGAACACTGAAGCTTTCTTT. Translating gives CASSSGPQNTEAFF.

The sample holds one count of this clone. The CDR3 DNA follows: TGCGCCAGCAGCTTGGATAGAGGGGATAATTCACCCCTCCACTTT. Translation: CASSLDRGDNSPLHF. This chain links TRBV5-1 with TRBJ1-6, with D possibly TRBD1 on 5 matching bases. The CDR3 spans 15 residues. Germline V gene lookup returns CDR1 SGHRS and CDR2 YFSETQ. Trimming took 0 bases from V and 5 from J, leaving 9 bases between them.

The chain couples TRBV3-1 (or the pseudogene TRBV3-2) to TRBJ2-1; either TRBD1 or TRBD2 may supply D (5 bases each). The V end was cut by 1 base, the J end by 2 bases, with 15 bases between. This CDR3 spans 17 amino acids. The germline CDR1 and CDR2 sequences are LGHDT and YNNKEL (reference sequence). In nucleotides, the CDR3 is TGTGCCAGCAGCCAAGCTCGATCGGGGCTAGCCTACAATGAGCAGTTCTTC. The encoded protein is CASSQARSGLAYNEQFF.

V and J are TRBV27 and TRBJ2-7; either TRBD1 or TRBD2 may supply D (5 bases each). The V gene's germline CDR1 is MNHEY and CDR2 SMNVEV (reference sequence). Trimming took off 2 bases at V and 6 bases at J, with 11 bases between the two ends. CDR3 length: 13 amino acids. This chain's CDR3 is CASSLGARGEQYF. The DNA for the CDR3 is TGTGCCAGCAGTTTAGGCGCGAGGGGCGAGCAGTACTTC.

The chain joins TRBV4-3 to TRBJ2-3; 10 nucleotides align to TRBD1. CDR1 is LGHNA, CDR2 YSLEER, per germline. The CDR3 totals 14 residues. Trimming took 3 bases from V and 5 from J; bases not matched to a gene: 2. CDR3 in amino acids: CASSQGQGKDTQYF. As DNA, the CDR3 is TGCGCCAGCAGCCAGGGACAGGGGAAAGATACGCAGTATTTT.

CDR3 nucleotides: TGTGCCAGCAGTGAACAGGGGGTAGGAGAAAAACTGTTTTTT. Its translation is CASSEQGVGEKLFF. J is TRBJ1-4 and V is TRBV6-1; 7 bases agree with TRBD1. This CDR3 has 14 amino acids. The germline V gene has CDR1 MNHNS and CDR2 SASEGT. After removal of 2 bases from V and 8 bases from J, the junction contained 5 bases not matched to a gene.

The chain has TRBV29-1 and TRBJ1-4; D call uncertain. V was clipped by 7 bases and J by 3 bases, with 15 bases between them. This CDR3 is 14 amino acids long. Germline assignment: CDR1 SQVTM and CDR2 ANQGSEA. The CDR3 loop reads CSASGGLANEKLFF. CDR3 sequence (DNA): TGCAGCGCCTCCGGCGGGCTGGCTAATGAAAAACTGTTTTTT.

The CDR3 region is CASSGQGSQPQHF. The CDR3 nucleotides read TGTGCCAGCAGCGGGCAGGGTAGTCAGCCCCAGCATTTT. The chain joins TRBV7-8 to TRBJ1-5; the D gene is possibly TRBD1 (5 bases). The CDR3 spans 13 residues. V lost 5 bases and J lost 6, with 11 bases in between. Looked up from germline, CDR1 is SGHVS and CDR2 is FQNEAQ.

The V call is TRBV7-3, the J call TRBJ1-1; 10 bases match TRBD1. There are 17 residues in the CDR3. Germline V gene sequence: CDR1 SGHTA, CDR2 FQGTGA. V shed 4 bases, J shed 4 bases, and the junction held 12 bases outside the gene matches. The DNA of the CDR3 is TGTGCCAGCAGCTCCCGCCCGGCCCGGACAGGGGGCACTGAAGCTTTCTTT. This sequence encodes CASSSRPARTGGTEAFF.

CDR3 nucleotide sequence: TGTGCCAGCTCACTCACCCCGGGGACCCAAGAGACCCAGTACTTC. This translates into CASSLTPGTQETQYF. V gene TRBV18 combines with J gene TRBJ2-5; D is tentatively TRBD1 or TRBD2 (5 bases each). The CDR3 has 15 amino acids. Trimming removed 4 bases from V and 1 base from J, with 13 bases in between. Germline V CDR1 and CDR2: KGHSH, LQKENI. Full variable domain (remainder filled in from reference TRBV18 and TRBJ2-5): NAGVMQNPRHLVRRRGQEARLRCSPMKGHSHVYWYRQLPEEGLKFMVYLQKENIIDESGMPKERFSAEFPKEGPSILRIQQVVRGDSAAYFCASSLTPGTQETQYFGPGTRLLVL.

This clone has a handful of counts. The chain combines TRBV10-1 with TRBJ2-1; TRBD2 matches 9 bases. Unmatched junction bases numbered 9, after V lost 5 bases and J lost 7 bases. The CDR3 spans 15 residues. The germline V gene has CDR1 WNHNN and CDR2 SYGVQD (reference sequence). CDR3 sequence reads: CASSWKRGARNEQFF. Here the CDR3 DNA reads TGCGCCAGCAGTTGGAAGCGGGGGGCGAGGAATGAGCAGTTCTTC.

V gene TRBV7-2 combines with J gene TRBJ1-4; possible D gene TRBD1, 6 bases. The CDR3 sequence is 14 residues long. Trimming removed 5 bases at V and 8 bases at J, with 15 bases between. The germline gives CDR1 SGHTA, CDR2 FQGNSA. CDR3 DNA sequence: TGTGCCAGCAGCAAACGGGCAGGGGTGGAAAAACTGTTTTTT. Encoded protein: CASSKRAGVEKLFF.

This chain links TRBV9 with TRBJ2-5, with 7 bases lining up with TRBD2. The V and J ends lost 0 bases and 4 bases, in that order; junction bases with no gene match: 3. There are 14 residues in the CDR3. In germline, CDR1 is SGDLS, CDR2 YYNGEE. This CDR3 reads CASSVGGGLETQYF. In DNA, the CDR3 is TGTGCCAGCAGCGTAGGGGGAGGGTTAGAGACCCAGTACTTC.

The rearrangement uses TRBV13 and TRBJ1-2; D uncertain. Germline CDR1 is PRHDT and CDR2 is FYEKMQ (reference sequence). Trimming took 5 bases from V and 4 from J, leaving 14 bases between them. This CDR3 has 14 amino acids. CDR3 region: CASSLSGARYGYTF. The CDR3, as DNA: TGTGCCAGCAGCCTATCAGGTGCTCGCTATGGCTACACCTTC.

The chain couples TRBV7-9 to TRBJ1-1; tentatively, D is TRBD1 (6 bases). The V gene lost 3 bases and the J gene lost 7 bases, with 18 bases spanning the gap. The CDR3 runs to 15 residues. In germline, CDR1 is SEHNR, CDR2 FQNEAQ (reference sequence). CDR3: CASSFLTGLLVEAFF. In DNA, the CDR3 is TGTGCCAGCAGCTTTTTAACAGGGTTGTTAGTTGAAGCTTTCTTT.

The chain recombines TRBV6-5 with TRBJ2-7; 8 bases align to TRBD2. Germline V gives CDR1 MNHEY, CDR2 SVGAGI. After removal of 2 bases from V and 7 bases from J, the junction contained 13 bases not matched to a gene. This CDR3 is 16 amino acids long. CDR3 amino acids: CASSYGSAGGPKEQYF. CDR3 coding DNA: TGTGCCAGCAGTTACGGGAGTGCGGGGGGCCCTAAAGAGCAGTACTTC.

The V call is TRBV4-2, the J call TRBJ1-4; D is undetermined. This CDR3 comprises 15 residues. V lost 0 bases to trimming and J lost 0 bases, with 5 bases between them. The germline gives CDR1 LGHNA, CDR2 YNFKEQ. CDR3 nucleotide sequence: TGTGCCAGCAGCCAAGATAGTGCAACTAATGAAAAACTGTTTTTT. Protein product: CASSQDSATNEKLFF.

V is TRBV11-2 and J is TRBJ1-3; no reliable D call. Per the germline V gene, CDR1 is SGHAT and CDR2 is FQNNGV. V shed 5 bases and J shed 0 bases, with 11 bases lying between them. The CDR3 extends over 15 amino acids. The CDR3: CASSPALGSGNTIYF. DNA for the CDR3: TGTGCCAGCAGCCCCGCCCTGGGCTCTGGAAACACCATATATTTT.

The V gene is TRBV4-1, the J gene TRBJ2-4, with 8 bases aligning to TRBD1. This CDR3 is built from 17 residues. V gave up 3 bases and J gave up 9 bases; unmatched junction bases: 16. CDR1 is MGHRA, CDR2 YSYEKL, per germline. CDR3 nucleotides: TGCGCCAGCAGCCAGTTCACAGGGGGGACTTTAGATGGCATTCAGTACTTC. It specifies CASSQFTGGTLDGIQYF.

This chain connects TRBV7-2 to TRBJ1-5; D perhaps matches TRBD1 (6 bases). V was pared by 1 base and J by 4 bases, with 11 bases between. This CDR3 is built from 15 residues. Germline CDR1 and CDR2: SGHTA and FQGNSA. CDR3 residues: CASSLGGAGNQPQHF. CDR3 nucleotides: TGTGCCAGCAGCTTAGGGGGGGCAGGGAATCAGCCCCAGCATTTT.

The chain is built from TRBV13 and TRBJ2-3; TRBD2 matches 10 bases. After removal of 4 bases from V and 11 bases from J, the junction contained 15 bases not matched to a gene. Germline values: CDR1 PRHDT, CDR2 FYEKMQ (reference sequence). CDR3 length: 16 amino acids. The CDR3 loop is CASSSYPGLARGGQYF. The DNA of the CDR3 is TGTGCCAGCAGCTCCTACCCGGGACTAGCGCGGGGGGGGCAGTATTTT.

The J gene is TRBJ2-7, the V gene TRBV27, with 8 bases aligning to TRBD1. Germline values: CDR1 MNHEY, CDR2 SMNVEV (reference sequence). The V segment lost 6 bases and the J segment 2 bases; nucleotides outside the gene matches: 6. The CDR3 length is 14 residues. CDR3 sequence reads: CASSLGQGTYEQYF. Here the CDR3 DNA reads TGTGCCAGCAGCCTTGGACAGGGAACCTACGAGCAGTACTTC.

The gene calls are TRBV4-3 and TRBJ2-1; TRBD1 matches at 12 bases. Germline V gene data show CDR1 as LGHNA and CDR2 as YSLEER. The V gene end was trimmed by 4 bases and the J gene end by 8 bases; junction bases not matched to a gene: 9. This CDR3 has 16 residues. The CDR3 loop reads CASSLGTGGPGYEQFF. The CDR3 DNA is TGCGCCAGCAGCCTTGGGACAGGGGGCCCGGGGTATGAGCAGTTCTTC.

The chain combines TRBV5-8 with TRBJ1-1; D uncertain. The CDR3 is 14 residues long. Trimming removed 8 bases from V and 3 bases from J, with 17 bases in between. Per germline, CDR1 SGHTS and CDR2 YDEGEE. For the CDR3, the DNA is TGTGCCAGAGCTCGGCGGGCAGAAGACACTGAAGCTTTCTTT. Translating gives CARARRAEDTEAFF.

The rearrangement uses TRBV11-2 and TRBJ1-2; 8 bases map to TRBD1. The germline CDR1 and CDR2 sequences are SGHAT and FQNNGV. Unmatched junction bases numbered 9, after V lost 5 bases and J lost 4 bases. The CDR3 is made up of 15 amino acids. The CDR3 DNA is TGTGCCAGCAGCCCACAGGGGGGGATGGGCTATGGCTACACCTTC. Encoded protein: CASSPQGGMGYGYTF.

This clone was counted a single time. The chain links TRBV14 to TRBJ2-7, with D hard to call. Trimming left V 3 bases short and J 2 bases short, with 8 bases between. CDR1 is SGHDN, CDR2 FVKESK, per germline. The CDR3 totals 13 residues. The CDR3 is CASSQDLTYEQYF. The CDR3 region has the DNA TGTGCCAGCAGCCAGGACCTTACCTACGAGCAGTACTTC.

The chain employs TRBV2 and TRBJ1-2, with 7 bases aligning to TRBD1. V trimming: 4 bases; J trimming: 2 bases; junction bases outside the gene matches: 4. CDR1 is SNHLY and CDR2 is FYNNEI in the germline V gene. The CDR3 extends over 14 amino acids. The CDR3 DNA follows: TGTGCCAGCAGTGCTCGGGGACAGAACTATGGCTACACCTTC. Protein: CASSARGQNYGYTF.

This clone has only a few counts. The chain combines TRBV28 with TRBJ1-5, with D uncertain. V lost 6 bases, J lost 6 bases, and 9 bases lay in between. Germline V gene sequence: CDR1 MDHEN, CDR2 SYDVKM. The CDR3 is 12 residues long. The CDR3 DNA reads TGTGCCAGCAGCTCTCGGGTTCAGCCCCAGCATTTT. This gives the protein CASSSRVQPQHF. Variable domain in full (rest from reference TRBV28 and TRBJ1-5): DVKVTQSSRYLVKRTGEKVFLECVQDMDHENMFWYRQDPGLGLRLIYFSYDVKMKEKGDIPEGYSVSREKKERFSLILESASTNQTSMYLCASSSRVQPQHFGDGTRLSIL.